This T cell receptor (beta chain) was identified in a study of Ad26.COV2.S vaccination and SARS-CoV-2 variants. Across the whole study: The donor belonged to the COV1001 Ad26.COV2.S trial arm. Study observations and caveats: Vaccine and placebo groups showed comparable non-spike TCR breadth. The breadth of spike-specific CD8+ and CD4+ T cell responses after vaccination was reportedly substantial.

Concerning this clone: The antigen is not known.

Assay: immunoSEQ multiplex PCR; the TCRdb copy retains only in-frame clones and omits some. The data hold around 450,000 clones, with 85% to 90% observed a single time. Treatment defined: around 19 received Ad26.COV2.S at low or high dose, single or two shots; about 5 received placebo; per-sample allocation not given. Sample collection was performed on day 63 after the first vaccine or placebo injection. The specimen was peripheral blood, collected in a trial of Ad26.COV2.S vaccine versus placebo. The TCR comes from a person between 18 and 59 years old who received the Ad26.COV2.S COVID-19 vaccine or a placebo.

This CDR3 reads CASSLDSETQYF. CDR3 coding DNA: TGTGCCAGCAGCTTAGATAGCGAGACCCAGTACTTC. The gene calls are TRBV7-6 and TRBJ2-5; D is unclear. The germline V gene encodes CDR1 SGHVS and CDR2 FNYEAQ. CDR3 length equals 12 residues. Trimming pared 1 base from V and 5 bases from J, leaving 5 bases between.